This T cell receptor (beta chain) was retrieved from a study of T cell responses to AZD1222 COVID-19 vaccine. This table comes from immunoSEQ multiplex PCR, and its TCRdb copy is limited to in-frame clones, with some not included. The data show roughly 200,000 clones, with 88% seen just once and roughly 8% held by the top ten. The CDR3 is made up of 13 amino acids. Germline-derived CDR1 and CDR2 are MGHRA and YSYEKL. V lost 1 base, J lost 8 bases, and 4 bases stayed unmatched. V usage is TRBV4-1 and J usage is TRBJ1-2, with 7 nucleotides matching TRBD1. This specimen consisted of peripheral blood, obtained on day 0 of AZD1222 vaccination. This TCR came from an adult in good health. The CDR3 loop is CASSQVGGMGYTF. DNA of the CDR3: TGCGCCAGCAGCCAAGTAGGGGGCATGGGCTACACCTTC.